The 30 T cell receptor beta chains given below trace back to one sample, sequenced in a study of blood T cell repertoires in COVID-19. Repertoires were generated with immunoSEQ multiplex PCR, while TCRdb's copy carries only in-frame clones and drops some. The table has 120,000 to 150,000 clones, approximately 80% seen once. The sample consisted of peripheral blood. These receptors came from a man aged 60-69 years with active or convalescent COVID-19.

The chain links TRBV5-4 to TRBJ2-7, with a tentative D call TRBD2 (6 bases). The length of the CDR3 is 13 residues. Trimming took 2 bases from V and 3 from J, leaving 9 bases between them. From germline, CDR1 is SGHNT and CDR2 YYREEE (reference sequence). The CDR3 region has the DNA TGTGCCAGCAGCTTACGGGGAGGCTACGAGCAGTACTTC. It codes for CASSLRGGYEQYF.

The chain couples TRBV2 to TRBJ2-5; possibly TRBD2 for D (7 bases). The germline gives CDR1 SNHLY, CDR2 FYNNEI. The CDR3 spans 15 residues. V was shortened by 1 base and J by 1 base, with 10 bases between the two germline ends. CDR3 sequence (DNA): TGTGCCAGCAGTGAAGTGGGAGGGGGCCAAGAGACCCAGTACTTC. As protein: CASSEVGGGQETQYF.

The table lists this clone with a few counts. The CDR3 loop is CASSSSVAGVTGELFF. The CDR3 DNA sequence: TGTGCCAGCAGCTCCTCGGTTGCGGGAGTAACCGGGGAGCTGTTTTTT. The chain combines TRBV7-3 with TRBJ2-2; 7 nucleotides line up with TRBD2. The V segment lost 4 bases and the J segment 5 bases; nucleotides outside the gene matches: 10. The V gene's germline CDR1 is SGHTA and CDR2 FQGTGA. The length of the CDR3 is 16 residues.

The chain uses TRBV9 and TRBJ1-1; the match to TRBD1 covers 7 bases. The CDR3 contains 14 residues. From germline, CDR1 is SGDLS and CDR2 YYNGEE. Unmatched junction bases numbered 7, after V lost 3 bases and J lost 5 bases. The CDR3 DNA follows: TGTGCCAGCAGCGCGGGACAGTTAACGACTGAAGCTTTCTTT. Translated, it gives CASSAGQLTTEAFF.

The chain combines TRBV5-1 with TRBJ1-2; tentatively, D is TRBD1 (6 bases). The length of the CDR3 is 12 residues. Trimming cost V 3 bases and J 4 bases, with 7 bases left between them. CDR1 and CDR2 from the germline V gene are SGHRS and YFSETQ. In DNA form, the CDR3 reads TGCGCCAGCAGCTCGGACAGCTATGGCTACACCTTC. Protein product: CASSSDSYGYTF.

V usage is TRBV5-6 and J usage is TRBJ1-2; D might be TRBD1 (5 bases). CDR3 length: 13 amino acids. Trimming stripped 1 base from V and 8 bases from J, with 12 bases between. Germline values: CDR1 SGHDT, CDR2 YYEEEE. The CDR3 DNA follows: TGTGCCAGCAGCTTGTGGCGGGGCGGAGGCTACACCTTC. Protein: CASSLWRGGGYTF.

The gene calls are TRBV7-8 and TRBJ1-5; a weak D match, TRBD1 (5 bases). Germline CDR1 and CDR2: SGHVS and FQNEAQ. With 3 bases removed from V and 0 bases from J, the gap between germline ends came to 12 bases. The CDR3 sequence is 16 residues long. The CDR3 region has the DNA TGTGCCAGCAGCTTGGGTATACAGGTTAGCAATCAGCCCCAGCATTTT. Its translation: CASSLGIQVSNQPQHF. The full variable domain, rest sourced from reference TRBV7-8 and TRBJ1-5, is GAGVSQSPRYKVAKRGQDVALRCDPISGHVSLFWYQQALGQGPEFLTYFQNEAQLDKSGLPSDRFFAERPEGSVSTLKIQRTQQEDSAVYLCASSLGIQVSNQPQHFGDGTRLSIL.

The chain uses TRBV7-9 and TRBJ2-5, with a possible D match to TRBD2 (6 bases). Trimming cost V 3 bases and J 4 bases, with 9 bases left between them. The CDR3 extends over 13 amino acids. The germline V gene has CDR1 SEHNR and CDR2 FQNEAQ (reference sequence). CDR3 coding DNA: TGTGCCAGCAGCTTTAGCGGCTCAGAGACCCAGTACTTC. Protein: CASSFSGSETQYF.

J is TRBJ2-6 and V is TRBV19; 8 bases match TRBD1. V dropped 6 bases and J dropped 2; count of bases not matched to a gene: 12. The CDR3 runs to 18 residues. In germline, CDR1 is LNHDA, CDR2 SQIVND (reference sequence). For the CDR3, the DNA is TGTGCCAGTAGGGACTGGACAGGGTATGATCCTGGGGCCAACGTCCTGACTTTC. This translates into CASRDWTGYDPGANVLTF.

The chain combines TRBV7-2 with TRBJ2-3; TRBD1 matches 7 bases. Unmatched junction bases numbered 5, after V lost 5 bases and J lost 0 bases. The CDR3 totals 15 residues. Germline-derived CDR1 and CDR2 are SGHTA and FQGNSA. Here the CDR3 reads CASSLTGQSTDTQYF. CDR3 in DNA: TGTGCCAGCAGCCTCACGGGACAGAGCACAGATACGCAGTATTTT.

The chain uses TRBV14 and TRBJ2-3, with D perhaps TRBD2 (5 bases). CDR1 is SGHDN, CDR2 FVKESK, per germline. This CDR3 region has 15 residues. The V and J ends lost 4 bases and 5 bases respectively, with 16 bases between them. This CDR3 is CASSPLMRELDTQYF. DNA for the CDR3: TGTGCCAGCAGCCCCCTCATGAGGGAGTTAGATACGCAGTATTTT. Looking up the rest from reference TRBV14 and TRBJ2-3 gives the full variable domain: EAGVTQFPSHSVIEKGQTVTLRCDPISGHDNLYWYRRVMGKEIKFLLHFVKESKQDESGMPNNRFLAERTGGTYSTLKVQPAELEDSGVYFCASSPLMRELDTQYFGPGTRLTVL.

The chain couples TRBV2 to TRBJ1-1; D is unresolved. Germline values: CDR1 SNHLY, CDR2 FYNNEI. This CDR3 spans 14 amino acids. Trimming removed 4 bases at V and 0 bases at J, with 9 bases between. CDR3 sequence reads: CASSVRGLNTEAFF. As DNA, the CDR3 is TGTGCCAGCAGTGTCCGCGGGCTGAACACTGAAGCTTTCTTT.

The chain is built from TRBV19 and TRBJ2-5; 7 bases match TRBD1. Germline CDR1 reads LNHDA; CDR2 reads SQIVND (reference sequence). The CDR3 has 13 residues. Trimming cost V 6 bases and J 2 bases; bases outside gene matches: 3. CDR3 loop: CASRNRGQETQYF. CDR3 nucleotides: TGTGCCAGTAGAAACAGGGGACAAGAGACCCAGTACTTC.

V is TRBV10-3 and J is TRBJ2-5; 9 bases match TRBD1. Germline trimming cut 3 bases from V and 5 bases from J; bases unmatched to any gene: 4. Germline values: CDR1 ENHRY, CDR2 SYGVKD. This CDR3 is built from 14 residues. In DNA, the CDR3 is TGTGCCATCAGTGACGGGACAGGGACGGAGACCCAGTACTTC. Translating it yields CAISDGTGTETQYF.

The CDR3 DNA follows: TGCGCCAGCATTAACTCTGGAGGGCGCGGCCACAATGAGCAGTTCTTC. It encodes CASINSGGRGHNEQFF. The V and J genes are TRBV5-1 and TRBJ2-1, with a tentative D call TRBD2 (6 bases). This CDR3 spans 16 amino acids. Trimming removed 6 bases from V and 5 bases from J, with 21 bases in between. Germline-derived CDR1 and CDR2 are SGHRS and YFSETQ.

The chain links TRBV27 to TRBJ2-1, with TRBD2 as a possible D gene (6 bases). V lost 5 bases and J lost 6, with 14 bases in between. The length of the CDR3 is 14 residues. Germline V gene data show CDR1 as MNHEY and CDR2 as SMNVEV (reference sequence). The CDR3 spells CASSPVMGGNEQFF. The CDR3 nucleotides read TGTGCCAGCAGTCCGGTAATGGGAGGCAATGAGCAGTTCTTC.

The CDR3 sequence: CATSREEEEQFF. Here the CDR3 DNA reads TGTGCCACCAGCAGAGAGGAGGAGGAGCAGTTCTTC. The chain uses TRBV15 and TRBJ2-1; weak D call: TRBD2 (5 bases). V lost 0 bases to trimming and J lost 10 bases, with 7 bases between them. Germline CDR1 is LNHNV and CDR2 is YYDKDF (reference sequence). The CDR3 has 12 amino acids.

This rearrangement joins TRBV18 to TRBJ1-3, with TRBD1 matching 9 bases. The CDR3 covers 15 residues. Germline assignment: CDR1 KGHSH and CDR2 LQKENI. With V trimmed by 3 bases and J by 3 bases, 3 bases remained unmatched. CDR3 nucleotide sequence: TGTGCCAGCTCACCTAACAGGGGGCTTGGAAACACCATATATTTT. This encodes CASSPNRGLGNTIYF.

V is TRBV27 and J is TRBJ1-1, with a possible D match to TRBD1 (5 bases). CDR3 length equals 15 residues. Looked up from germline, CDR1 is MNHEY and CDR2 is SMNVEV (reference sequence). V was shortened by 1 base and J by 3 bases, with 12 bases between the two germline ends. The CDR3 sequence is CASSLWAGLDTEAFF. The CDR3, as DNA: TGTGCCAGCAGTTTATGGGCAGGGCTGGACACTGAAGCTTTCTTT.

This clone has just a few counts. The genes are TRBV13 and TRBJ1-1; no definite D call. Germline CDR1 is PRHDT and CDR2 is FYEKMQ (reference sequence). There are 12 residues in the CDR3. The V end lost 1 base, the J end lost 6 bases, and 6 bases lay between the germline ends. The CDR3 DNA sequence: TGTGCCAGCAGCTTAGCGGGGTCTGAAGCTTTCTTT. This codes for CASSLAGSEAFF. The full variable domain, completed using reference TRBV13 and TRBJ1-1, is AAGVIQSPRHLIKEKRETATLKCYPIPRHDTVYWYQQGPGQDPQFLISFYEKMQSDKGSIPDRFSAQQFSDYHSELNMSSLELGDSALYFCASSLAGSEAFFGQGTRLTVV.

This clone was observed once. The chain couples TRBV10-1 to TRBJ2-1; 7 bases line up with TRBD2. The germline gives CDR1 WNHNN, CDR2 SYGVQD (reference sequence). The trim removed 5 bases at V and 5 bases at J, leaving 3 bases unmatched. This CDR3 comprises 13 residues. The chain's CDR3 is CASSPAGNNEQFF. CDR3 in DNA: TGCGCCAGCAGTCCAGCGGGGAACAATGAGCAGTTCTTC.

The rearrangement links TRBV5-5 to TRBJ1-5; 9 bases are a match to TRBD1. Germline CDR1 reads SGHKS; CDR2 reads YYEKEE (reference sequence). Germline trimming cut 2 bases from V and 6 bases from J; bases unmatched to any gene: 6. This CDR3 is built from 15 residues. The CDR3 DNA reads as TGTGCCAGCAGCTTATCTGGGACAGGGTTTCAGCCCCAGCATTTT. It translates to CASSLSGTGFQPQHF. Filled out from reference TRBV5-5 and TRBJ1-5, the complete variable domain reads DAGVTQSPTHLIKTRGQQVTLRCSPISGHKSVSWYQQVLGQGPQFIFQYYEKEERGRGNFPDRFSARQFPNYSSELNVNALLLGDSALYLCASSLSGTGFQPQHFGDGTRLSIL.

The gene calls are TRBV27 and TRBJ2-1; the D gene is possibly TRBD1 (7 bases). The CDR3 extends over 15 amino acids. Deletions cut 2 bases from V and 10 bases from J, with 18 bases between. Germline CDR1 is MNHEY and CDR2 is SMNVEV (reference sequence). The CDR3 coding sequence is TGTGCCAGCAGTTTAATGGCAGGGGGGCTGCCAGAGCAGTTCTTC. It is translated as CASSLMAGGLPEQFF.

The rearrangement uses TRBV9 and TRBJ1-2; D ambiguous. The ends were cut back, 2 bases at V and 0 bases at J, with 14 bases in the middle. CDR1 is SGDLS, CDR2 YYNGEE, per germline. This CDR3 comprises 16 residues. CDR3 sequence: CASSVSEGTTNYGYTF. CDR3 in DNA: TGTGCCAGCAGCGTTTCCGAGGGAACCACTAACTATGGCTACACCTTC.

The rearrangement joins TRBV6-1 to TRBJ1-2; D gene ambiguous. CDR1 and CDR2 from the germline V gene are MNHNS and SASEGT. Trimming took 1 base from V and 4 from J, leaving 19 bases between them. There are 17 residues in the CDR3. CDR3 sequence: CASSEGSVASLSYGYTF. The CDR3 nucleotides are TGTGCCAGCAGTGAAGGGTCCGTTGCGTCTTTAAGCTATGGCTACACCTTC.

The DNA of the CDR3 is TGTGCCAGCAGCGCGGGCGGATTACGGGATACGCAGTATTTT. Its translation: CASSAGGLRDTQYF. The V and J genes are TRBV3-1 (or the pseudogene TRBV3-2) and TRBJ2-3; D is possibly TRBD2 (5 bases). Trimming took off 5 bases at V and 6 bases at J, with 15 bases between the two ends. CDR3 length: 14 residues. Germline V gene sequence: CDR1 LGHDT, CDR2 YNNKEL (reference sequence).

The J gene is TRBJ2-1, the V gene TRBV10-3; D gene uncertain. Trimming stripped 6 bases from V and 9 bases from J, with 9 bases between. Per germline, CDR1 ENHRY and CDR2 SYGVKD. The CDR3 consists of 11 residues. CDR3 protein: CAISVGAEQFF. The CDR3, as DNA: TGTGCCATCAGCGTAGGAGCTGAGCAGTTCTTC.

The CDR3 sequence: CSVEDQTGGGEAFF. CDR3 DNA sequence: TGCAGCGTTGAAGACCAGACAGGGGGCGGTGAAGCTTTCTTT. The chain combines TRBV29-1 with TRBJ1-1; 10 bases agree with TRBD1. V lost 0 bases, J lost 7 bases, and 5 bases stayed unmatched. This CDR3 comprises 14 residues. Germline CDR1 and CDR2: SQVTM and ANQGSEA.

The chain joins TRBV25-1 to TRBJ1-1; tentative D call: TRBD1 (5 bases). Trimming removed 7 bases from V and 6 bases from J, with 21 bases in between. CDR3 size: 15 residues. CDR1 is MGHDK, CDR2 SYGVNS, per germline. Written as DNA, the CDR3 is TGTGCCAGCACCCAAAACCGGGGCGCGGGGTCTGAAGCTTTCTTT. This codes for CASTQNRGAGSEAFF.

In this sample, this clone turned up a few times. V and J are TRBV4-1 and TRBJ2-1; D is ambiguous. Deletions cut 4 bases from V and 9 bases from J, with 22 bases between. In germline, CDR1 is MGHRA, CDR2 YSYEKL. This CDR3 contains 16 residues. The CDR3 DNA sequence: TGCGCCAGCAGCCTTACGACGGGTATGAAGATTGGTGAGCAGTTCTTC. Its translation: CASSLTTGMKIGEQFF.